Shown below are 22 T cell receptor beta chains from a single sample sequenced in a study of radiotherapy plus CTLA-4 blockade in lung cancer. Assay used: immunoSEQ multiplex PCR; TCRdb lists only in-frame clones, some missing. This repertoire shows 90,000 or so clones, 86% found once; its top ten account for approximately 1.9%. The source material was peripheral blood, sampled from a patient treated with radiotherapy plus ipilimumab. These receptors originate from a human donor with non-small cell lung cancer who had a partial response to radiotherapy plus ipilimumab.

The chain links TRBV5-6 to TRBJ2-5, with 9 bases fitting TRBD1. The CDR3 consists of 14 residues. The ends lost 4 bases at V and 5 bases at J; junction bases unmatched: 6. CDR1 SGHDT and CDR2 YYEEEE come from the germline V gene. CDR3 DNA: TGTGCCAGCAGCCAGACAGGGGGGCGGGAGACCCAGTACTTC. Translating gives CASSQTGGRETQYF.

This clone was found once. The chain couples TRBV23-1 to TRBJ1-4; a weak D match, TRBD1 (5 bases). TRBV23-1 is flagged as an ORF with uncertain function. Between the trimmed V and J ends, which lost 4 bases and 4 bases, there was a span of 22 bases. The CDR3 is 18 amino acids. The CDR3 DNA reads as TGCGCCAGCAGTCCCCAGACAGTTACCTGTCATGGTAATGAAAAACTGTTTTTT. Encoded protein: CASSPQTVTCHGNEKLFF.

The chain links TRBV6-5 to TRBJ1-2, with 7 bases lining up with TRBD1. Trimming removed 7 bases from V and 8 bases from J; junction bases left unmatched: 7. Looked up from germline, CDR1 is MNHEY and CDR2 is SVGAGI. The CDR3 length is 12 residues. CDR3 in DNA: TGTGCCAGCAACGACAGGGTAGGAGGCTACACCTTC. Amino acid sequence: CASNDRVGGYTF.

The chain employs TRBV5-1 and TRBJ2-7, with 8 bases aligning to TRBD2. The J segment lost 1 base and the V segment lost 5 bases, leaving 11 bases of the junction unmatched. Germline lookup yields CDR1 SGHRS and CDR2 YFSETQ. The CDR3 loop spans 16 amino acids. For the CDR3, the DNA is TGCGCCAGCAGTCCCTTTTCGAGCGGGAGTTCCTACGAGCAGTACTTC. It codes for CASSPFSSGSSYEQYF.

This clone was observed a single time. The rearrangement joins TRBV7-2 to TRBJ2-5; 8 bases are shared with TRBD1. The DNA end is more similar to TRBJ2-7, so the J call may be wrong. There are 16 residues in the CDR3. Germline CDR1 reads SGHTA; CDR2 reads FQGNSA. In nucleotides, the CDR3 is TGTGCCAGCAGCTTAGCTGGGCCAGGGGGCCAGTACGAGCAGTACTTC. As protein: CASSLAGPGGQYEQYF.

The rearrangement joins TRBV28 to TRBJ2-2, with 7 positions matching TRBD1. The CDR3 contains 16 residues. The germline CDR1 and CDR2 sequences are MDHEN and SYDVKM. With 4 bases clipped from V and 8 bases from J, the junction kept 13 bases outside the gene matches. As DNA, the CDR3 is TGTGCCAGCAGTTCCAGACAGGGCCCCGCAGGGGGGGAGCTGTTTTTT. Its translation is CASSSRQGPAGGELFF.

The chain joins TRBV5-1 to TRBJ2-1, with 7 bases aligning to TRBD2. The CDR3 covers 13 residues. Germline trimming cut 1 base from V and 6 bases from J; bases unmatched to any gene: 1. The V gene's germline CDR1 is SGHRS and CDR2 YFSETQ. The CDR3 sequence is CASSLWGGNEQFF. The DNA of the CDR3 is TGCGCCAGCAGCTTGTGGGGGGGCAATGAGCAGTTCTTC.

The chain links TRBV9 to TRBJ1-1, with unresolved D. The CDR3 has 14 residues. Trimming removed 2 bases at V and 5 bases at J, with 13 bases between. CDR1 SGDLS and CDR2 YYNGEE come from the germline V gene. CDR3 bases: TGTGCCAGCAGCGTGGGCTCTCTGGGTACTGAAGCTTTCTTT. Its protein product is CASSVGSLGTEAFF.

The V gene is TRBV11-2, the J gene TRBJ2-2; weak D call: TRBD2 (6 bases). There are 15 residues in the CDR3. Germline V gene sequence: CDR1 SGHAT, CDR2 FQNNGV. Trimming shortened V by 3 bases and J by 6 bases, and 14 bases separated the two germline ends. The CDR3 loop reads CASSLRAGGAGELFF. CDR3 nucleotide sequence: TGTGCCAGCAGCTTGAGGGCAGGAGGGGCCGGGGAGCTGTTTTTT.

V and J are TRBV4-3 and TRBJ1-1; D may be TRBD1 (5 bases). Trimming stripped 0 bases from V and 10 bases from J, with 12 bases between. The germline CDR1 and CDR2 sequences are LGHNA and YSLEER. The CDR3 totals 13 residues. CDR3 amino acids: CASSQDRGWVAFF. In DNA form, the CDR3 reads TGCGCCAGCAGCCAAGACCGGGGGTGGGTAGCTTTCTTT.

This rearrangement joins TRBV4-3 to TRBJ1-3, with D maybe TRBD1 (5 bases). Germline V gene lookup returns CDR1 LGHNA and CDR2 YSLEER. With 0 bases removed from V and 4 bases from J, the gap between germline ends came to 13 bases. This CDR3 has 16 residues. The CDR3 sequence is CASSQDHLRGGNTIYF. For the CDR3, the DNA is TGCGCCAGCAGCCAAGATCATTTAAGGGGAGGAAACACCATATATTTT.

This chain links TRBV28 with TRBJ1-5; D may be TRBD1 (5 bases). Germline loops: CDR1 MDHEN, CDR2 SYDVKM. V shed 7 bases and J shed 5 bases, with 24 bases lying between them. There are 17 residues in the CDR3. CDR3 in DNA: TGTGCCAGCACCCCCCCTGGCCAGGGTGGTCTCCATCAGCCCCAGCATTTT. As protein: CASTPPGQGGLHQPQHF. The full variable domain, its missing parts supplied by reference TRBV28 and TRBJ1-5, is DVKVTQSSRYLVKRTGEKVFLECVQDMDHENMFWYRQDPGLGLRLIYFSYDVKMKEKGDIPEGYSVSREKKERFSLILESASTNQTSMYLCASTPPGQGGLHQPQHFGDGTRLSIL.

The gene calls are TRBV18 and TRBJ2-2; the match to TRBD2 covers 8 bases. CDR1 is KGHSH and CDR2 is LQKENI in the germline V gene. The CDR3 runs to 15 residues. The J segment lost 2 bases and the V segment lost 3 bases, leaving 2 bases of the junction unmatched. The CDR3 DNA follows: TGTGCCAGCTCACCTGTAGCGGGAAACACCGGGGAGCTGTTTTTT. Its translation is CASSPVAGNTGELFF.

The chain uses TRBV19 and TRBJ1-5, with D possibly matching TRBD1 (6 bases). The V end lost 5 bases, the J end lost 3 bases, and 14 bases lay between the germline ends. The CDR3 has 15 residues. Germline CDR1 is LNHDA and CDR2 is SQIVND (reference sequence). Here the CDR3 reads CASSYDDRYNQPQHF. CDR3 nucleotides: TGTGCCAGTAGTTACGATGACAGGTACAATCAGCCCCAGCATTTT.

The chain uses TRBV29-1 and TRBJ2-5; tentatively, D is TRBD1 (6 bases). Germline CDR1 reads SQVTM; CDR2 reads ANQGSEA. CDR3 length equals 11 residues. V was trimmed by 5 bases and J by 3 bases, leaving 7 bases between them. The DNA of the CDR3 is TGCAGCGTTTCAGGGGAAGAGACCCAGTACTTC. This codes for CSVSGEETQYF. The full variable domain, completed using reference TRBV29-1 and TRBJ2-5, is SAVISQKPSRDICQRGTSLTIQCQVDSQVTMMFWYRQQPGQSLTLIATANQGSEATYESGFVIDKFPISRPNLTFSTLTVSNMSPEDSSIYLCSVSGEETQYFGPGTRLLVL.

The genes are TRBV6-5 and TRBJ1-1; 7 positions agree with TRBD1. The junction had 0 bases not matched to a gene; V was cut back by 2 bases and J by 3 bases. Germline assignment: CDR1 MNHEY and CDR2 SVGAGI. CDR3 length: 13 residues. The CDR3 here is CASSYDRDTEAFF. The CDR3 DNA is TGTGCCAGCAGTTACGACAGGGACACTGAAGCTTTCTTT.

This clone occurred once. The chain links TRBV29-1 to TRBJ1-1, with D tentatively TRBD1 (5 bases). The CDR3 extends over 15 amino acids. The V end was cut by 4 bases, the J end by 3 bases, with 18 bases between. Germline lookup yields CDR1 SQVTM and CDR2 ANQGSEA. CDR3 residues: CSVARQTNRYTEAFF. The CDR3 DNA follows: TGCAGCGTTGCGAGGCAGACAAACAGGTACACTGAAGCTTTCTTT.

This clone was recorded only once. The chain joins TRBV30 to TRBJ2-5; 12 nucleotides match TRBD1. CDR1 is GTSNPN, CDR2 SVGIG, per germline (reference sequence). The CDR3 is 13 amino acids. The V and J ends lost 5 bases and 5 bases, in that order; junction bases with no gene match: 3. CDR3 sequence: CAWGTGGAETQYF. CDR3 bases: TGTGCCTGGGGGACAGGGGGCGCGGAGACCCAGTACTTC. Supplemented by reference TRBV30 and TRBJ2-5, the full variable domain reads SQTIHQWPATLVQPVGSPLSLECTVEGTSNPNLYWYRQAAGRGLQLLFYSVGIGQISSEVPQNLSASRPQDRQFILSSKKLLLSDSGFYLCAWGTGGAETQYFGPGTRLLVL.

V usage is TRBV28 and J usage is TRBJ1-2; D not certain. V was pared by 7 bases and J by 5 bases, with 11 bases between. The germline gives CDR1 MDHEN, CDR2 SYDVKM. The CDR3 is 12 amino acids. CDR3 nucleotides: TGTGCCAGCAACCAGCCAGGTTATGGCTACACCTTC. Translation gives CASNQPGYGYTF.

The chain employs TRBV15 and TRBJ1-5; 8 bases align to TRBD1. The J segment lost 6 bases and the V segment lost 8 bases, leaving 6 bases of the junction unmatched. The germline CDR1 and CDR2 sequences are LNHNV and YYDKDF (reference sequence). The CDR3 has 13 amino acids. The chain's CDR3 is CATGQGLGQPQHF. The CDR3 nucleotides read TGTGCCACCGGACAGGGTTTGGGTCAGCCCCAGCATTTT.

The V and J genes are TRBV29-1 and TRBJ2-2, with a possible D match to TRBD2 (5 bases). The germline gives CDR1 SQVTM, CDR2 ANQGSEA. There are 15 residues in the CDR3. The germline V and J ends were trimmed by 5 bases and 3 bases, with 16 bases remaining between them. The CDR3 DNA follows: TGCAGCGTTCCCTACCGGGGATTAGACACCGGGGAGCTGTTTTTT. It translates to CSVPYRGLDTGELFF.

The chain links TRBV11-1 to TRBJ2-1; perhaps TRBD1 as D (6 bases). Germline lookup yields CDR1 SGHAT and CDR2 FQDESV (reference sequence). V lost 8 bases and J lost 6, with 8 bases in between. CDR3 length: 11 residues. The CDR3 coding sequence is TGTGCCAGCCTAGGGGGCAATGAGCAGTTCTTC. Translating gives CASLGGNEQFF.